Included here is one T cell receptor beta chain sequence, with context. This sample is drawn from a study of blood T cell repertoires in COVID-19. Overall study: Acute-phase and convalescent COVID-19 samples originated in the United States, Italy and Spain. Sample material is recorded as cDNA or gDNA derived from T cells, B-cell-depleted T cells, or PBMCs.

Per the authors' pipeline: How many nucleated cells were present was estimated from reference gene primer amplification. Clones were sequenced by immunoSEQ multiplex PCR, and TCRdb holds only the in-frame ones, with some missing. The DNA gave D and trimming, while V, J and clone size come from that table. Of 58,000 or so clones listed, approximately 86% are singletons. Material for sequencing was peripheral blood. The receptor was isolated from a woman in her seventies with active COVID-19.

CDR3 sequence: CASSTGTDYGYTF. The CDR3 region has the DNA TGTGCCAGCAGCACCGGGACAGACTATGGCTACACCTTC. This chain links TRBV7-8 with TRBJ1-2; 7 nucleotides line up with TRBD1. The CDR3 is made up of 13 amino acids. J was trimmed by 3 bases and V by 5 bases; bases with no gene match: 3. Germline lookup yields CDR1 SGHVS and CDR2 FQNEAQ.